The rows below give T cell receptor beta chains drawn from one sample of a study of beta chain features in type 1 diabetes. Repertoires were generated with immunoSEQ multiplex PCR, while TCRdb's copy carries only in-frame clones and drops some. The sample shows 52,000 or so clones, roughly 52% of them seen only once. What was sequenced was Tregs from blood. The receptors stem from a woman aged 40 to 55 with type 1 diabetes. CDR3s include the opening cysteine and the closing phenylalanine or tryptophan. D genes are given only for firm matches. Rows may omit the clone size; those that give it use once, few, many or a size class.

D: -; V: TRBV6-4; size: -; length: 14; J: TRBJ2-3; DNA: TGTGCCAGCAGCCGAGGGGGACGCACAGATACGCAGTATTTT; CDR3: CASSRGGRTDTQYF
D: TRBD2; V: TRBV29-1; size: -; length: 13; J: TRBJ2-7; DNA: TGCAGCGGTGGACTAGCGTCGAGCGGCGGGCAGTACTTC; CDR3: CSGGLASSGGQYF
D: -; V: TRBV5-5; size: once; length: 16; J: TRBJ2-4; DNA: TGTGCCAGCAGCTTGGGTTTAGGGGGAGGGGAAAACATTCAGTACTTC; CDR3: CASSLGLGGGENIQYF
D: -; V: TRBV2; size: few; length: 12; J: TRBJ2-3; DNA: TGTGCCAGCAGTGATCTCCGAGATACGCAGTATTTT; CDR3: CASSDLRDTQYF
D: TRBD2; V: TRBV20-1; size: -; length: 11; J: TRBJ2-7; DNA: TGCAGTGCGCGGGGGATTTACGAGCAGTACTTC; CDR3: CSARGIYEQYF
D: TRBD1; V: TRBV15; size: -; length: 16; J: TRBJ2-7; DNA: TGTGCCACCAGCAGCCGACAGGGGGTCCTTACCTACGAGCAGTACTTC; CDR3: CATSSRQGVLTYEQYF
D: -; V: TRBV28; size: few; length: 15; J: TRBJ2-2; DNA: TGTGCCAGCAGTTTAGGCCAGGGATACACCGGGGAGCTGTTTTTT; CDR3: CASSLGQGYTGELFF
D: -; V: TRBV7-2; size: -; length: 14; J: TRBJ2-7; DNA: TGTGCCAGCAGCTTAGACGGGGTAGGCTACGAGCAGTACTTC; CDR3: CASSLDGVGYEQYF
D: TRBD1; V: TRBV7-2; size: few; length: 15; J: TRBJ1-5; DNA: TGTGCCAGCAGCTTAACAGGGGGCCTTAATCAGCCCCAGCATTTT; CDR3: CASSLTGGLNQPQHF
D: -; V: TRBV9; size: -; length: 15; J: TRBJ2-1; DNA: TGTGCCAGCAGCGTAGAACTAGCTGGATACAATGAGCAGTTCTTC; CDR3: CASSVELAGYNEQFF
D: TRBD1; V: TRBV18; size: -; length: 16; J: TRBJ1-4; DNA: TGTGCCAGCTCATTCGCAACCGGGACAGGGGATGCAAAACTGTTTTTT; CDR3: CASSFATGTGDAKLFF
D: -; V: TRBV5-4; size: -; length: 14; J: TRBJ2-5; DNA: TGTGCCAGCAGCTGGGGGAGGGGGGGAGAGACCCAGTACTTC; CDR3: CASSWGRGGETQYF
D: TRBD1; V: TRBV6-1; size: few; length: 14; J: TRBJ1-1; DNA: TGTGCCATCAGTGAGGGACAGGGGTTCACTGAAGCTTTCTTT; CDR3: CAISEGQGFTEAFF
D: TRBD2; V: TRBV7-9; size: -; length: 15; J: TRBJ2-2; DNA: TGTGCCAGCAACTATCTAGCGGCGAACACCGGGGAGCTGTTTTTT; CDR3: CASNYLAANTGELFF
D: -; V: TRBV7-2; size: -; length: 14; J: TRBJ2-3; DNA: TGTGCCAGCAGCGCCGGGGTTCCCCCCGATACGCAGTATTTT; CDR3: CASSAGVPPDTQYF
D: TRBD1; V: TRBV5-4; size: few; length: 14; J: TRBJ1-1; DNA: TGTGCCAGCAGCACGGGACAGCTGAACACTGAAGCTTTCTTT; CDR3: CASSTGQLNTEAFF
D: TRBD2; V: TRBV2; size: -; length: 11; J: TRBJ2-4; DNA: TGTGCCAGCAGAGCGGGAGACATTCAGTACTTC; CDR3: CASRAGDIQYF
D: TRBD1; V: TRBV27; size: -; length: 19; J: TRBJ2-6; DNA: TGTGCCAGCAGTTTAAAAACAGGGGCCAGGTTCTCTGGGGCCAACGTCCTGACTTTC; CDR3: CASSLKTGARFSGANVLTF
D: TRBD1; V: TRBV28; size: few; length: 16; J: TRBJ1-1; DNA: TGTGCCAGCAGTTCAAGCTGGGGGCAGGGGGGCACTGAAGCTTTCTTT; CDR3: CASSSSWGQGGTEAFF
D: TRBD2; V: TRBV5-4; size: -; length: 14; J: TRBJ2-5; DNA: TGTGCCAGCAGCTTGGGGTGGGGGGGGGAGACCCAGTACTTC; CDR3: CASSLGWGGETQYF
D: -; V: TRBV28; size: -; length: 13; J: TRBJ2-3; DNA: TGTGCCAGCAGTTTAATTGGCGGGCGTACGCAGTATTTT; CDR3: CASSLIGGRTQYF
D: -; V: TRBV7-9; size: -; length: 12; J: TRBJ2-1; DNA: TGTGCCAGCAGCCCGACAGATTTTGAGCAGTTCTTC; CDR3: CASSPTDFEQFF
D: -; V: TRBV6-6; size: -; length: 14; J: TRBJ2-3; DNA: TGTGCCAGCAGAAGCGGCCTCAGCACAGATACGCAGTATTTT; CDR3: CASRSGLSTDTQYF
D: -; V: TRBV9; size: -; length: 17; J: TRBJ1-1; DNA: TGTGCCAGCAGCGTAGAAGGTAGGGTGGGGACTAACACTGAAGCTTTCTTT; CDR3: CASSVEGRVGTNTEAFF
D: -; V: TRBV5-5; size: few; length: 14; J: TRBJ2-2; DNA: TGTGCCAGCAGTCGGGTCGCGAACACCGGGGAGCTGTTTTTT; CDR3: CASSRVANTGELFF
D: TRBD1; V: TRBV11-2; size: -; length: 17; J: TRBJ2-3; DNA: TGTGCCAGCAGCCGAACCGGGACAGGGGGCACCACAGATACGCAGTATTTT; CDR3: CASSRTGTGGTTDTQYF
D: TRBD1; V: TRBV7-2; size: -; length: 14; J: TRBJ2-7; DNA: TGTGCCAGCAGCCCGAGAGACAGGGTCTACGAGCAGTACTTC; CDR3: CASSPRDRVYEQYF
D: -; V: TRBV30; size: -; length: 13; J: TRBJ1-1; DNA: TGTGCCTGGGTCCCGAGCACCGGGAGGCAAGCTTTCTTT; CDR3: CAWVPSTGRQAFF
D: TRBD2; V: TRBV10-3; size: many; length: 15; J: TRBJ2-1; DNA: TGTGCCATCAGGGCTAGCGGGGATTCCTACAATGAGCAGTTCTTC; CDR3: CAIRASGDSYNEQFF